The following is a T cell receptor beta chain sequence with its context. The antigen it binds to is not known. Per-nucleotide qualities are absent, and no much larger clonotype sits a single base away. The time point label corresponds to: baseline before first vaccination. Vaccinee samples came from UK trials COV001 and COV002, including a single-blind randomized controlled phase 2/3 trial of AZD1222 (ChAdOx1 nCoV-19) in healthy adults. For TCRbeta chain sequencing, PBMC samples were collected from trial participants at day 0 and at day 28 after the second dose. The germline V end is reduced by 0 bases and the J end by 2 bases; junction bases left unmatched: 4. As encoded in the germline V gene, CDR1 is SGDLS while CDR2 is YYNGEE. From the cysteine through the phenylalanine, the CDR3 covers 15 amino acids. Only CDR3 DNA remains: 45 bases, in frame from the first base. The CDR3 regions of human TCRbeta chains were analyzed by immunosequencing. In the paper's pipeline: TCRs in the repertoires were compared against a reference library of SARS-CoV-2-specific TCRs that had been generated with the MIRA antigen-specificity platform. Breadth was defined as the fraction of unique TCRs that were SARS-CoV-2-associated, and depth was defined as the fraction of total T cells that were SARS-CoV-2-associated. Using the MIRA data, each spike-specific TCR was mapped to the spike region that the TCR reacts to and placed in a CD4 or CD8 class. Log10-transformed breadth and depth values were compared by one-way ANOVA with Sidak's multiple comparisons tests. The table comes from immuneACCESS by way of TCRdb, which keeps in-frame sequences with V and J called. Part of the clones is missing from these tables; in studies checked, under half for an unresolved V gene and the rest for unknown reasons. V and J calls and clone size are as listed in that table; D and trimming were resolved from the DNA. The sample table holds around 250,000 clones, of which approximately 93% were seen once. Together, the top ten hold about 0.5% of the sample.

This record belongs to a study of T cell responses to AZD1222 COVID-19 vaccine (dated by TCRdb to the early 2020s). Background for the entire study: AZD1222 recipients given second doses at about 4 weeks or at about 12 weeks were pooled, since spike-specific TCR depth and breadth were not found to differ between the two schedules. Trial participants were enrolled by age into subgroups of 18-55, 56-69 and 70-plus years, and around 150, 29 and 61 TCR-sequenced participants, respectively, were included in these subgroups. A total of around 240 trial participants underwent TCR sequencing, of whom roughly 210 had received two doses of AZD1222 and roughly 26 had received two doses of the MenACWY control vaccine.

General findings and caveats noted by the study authors: Because no day 14 peak-response samples were available, repertoires were characterized only after the peak T cell response. Conclusions about previously exposed vaccinees are limited because only six or seven AZD1222 recipients were SARS-CoV-2 seropositive at baseline. In the small 56-69-year group, the increase in depth fell short of significance, most likely because of low power. After two AZD1222 doses, both the breadth and the depth of spike-specific TCRs were significantly higher than at day 0 and than in MenACWY recipients. CD4 TCRs associated with the vaccine covered the entire spike protein, and the dominant responses were in regions 160-218 and 743-854. Most participants were white British and females outnumbered males, and the authors suggested that clonal diversity may have been underestimated. Reportedly, close to half of the unique spike-specific TCRs recognized epitopes lying outside the regions that are mutated in the B.1.351 and B.1.1.7 variants.

This receptor chain uses TRBV9 and TRBJ2-7; a stretch of 8 junction bases matches TRBD2. This TCR derives from an adult in good health. Sample: peripheral blood, taken on day 0 of AZD1222 vaccination. The DNA reads as follows: TGTGCCAGCAGCGTAGACAGCGGGGGAACCTACGAGCAGTACTTC. Translated, it gives CASSVDSGGTYEQYF.